These 9 T cell receptor beta chains came from one sample sequenced in a study of blood T cells in healthy people across ages. Combining a sample-barcoded 5' primer with a J-beta primer mix, a second PCR ran for about 7 to 11 cycles. TCRdb re-derived calls from the 5' RACE reads in MiXCR, one entry per CDR3 protein. This table holds about 1,400,000 distinct CDR3 sequences, 45% to 70% found once. The sequencing sample was made of blood. The origin of the receptors is a man between 18 and 35 years old in good health.

The V gene is TRBV20-1, the J gene TRBJ2-4; possible D gene TRBD2, 8 bases. This CDR3 has 14 amino acids. The V gene's germline CDR1 is DFQATT and CDR2 SNEGSKA (reference sequence). Trimming shortened V by 3 bases and J by 13 bases, and 22 bases separated the two germline ends. The DNA of the CDR3 is TGCAGTGCTAGGAGGGGGCCAGCGGGAGTCGGGCAGTACTTC. The encoded protein is CSARRGPAGVGQYF.

The genes are TRBV5-1 and TRBJ1-2, with 9 bases aligning to TRBD1. Per the germline V gene, CDR1 is SGHRS and CDR2 is YFSETQ. The V and J ends lost 4 bases and 4 bases, in that order; junction bases with no gene match: 8. The CDR3 has 15 residues. CDR3 nucleotide sequence: TGCGCCAGCAGCACCCTGACAGGGGGTGTCTATGGCTACACCTTC. Its translation is CASSTLTGGVYGYTF.

There are a few counts of this clonotype. The V and J genes are TRBV15 and TRBJ2-3; the match to TRBD1 covers 9 bases. The germline V gene has CDR1 LNHNV and CDR2 YYDKDF (reference sequence). The CDR3 has 16 amino acids. The V and J ends lost 2 bases and 0 bases, in that order; junction bases with no gene match: 3. Written as DNA, the CDR3 is TGTGCCACCAGCAGACTTACAGGGGGCAGCACAGATACGCAGTATTTT. It specifies CATSRLTGGSTDTQYF.

The gene calls are TRBV20-1 and TRBJ1-6, with D unresolved. The CDR3 is 14 residues long. Germline V lookup: CDR1 DFQATT, CDR2 SNEGSKA (reference sequence). Trimming stripped 0 bases from V and 8 bases from J, with 11 bases between. This CDR3 reads CSARDQSLDSPLHF. In DNA form, the CDR3 reads TGCAGTGCTAGAGATCAGAGCTTGGATTCACCCCTCCACTTT.

In nucleotides, the CDR3 is TGTGCCAGCAGCGTAGGGCTCCACCCGAACAATGAGCAGTTCTTC. Translating gives CASSVGLHPNNEQFF. The chain recombines TRBV9 with TRBJ2-1; D remains ambiguous. This CDR3 has 15 residues. CDR1 is SGDLS, CDR2 YYNGEE, per germline. Between the trimmed V and J ends, which lost 0 bases and 5 bases, there was a span of 12 bases.

The rearrangement joins TRBV5-6 to TRBJ1-4; D perhaps matches TRBD1 (5 bases). V was pared by 0 bases and J by 11 bases, with 11 bases between. This CDR3 has 13 residues. CDR1 and CDR2 (germline): SGHDT, YYEEEE. The CDR3 nucleotides read TGTGCCAGCAGCTTGGCCGGGACTGGGAAACTGTTTTTT. As protein: CASSLAGTGKLFF.

V gene TRBV20-1 combines with J gene TRBJ2-7; D is uncertain. Per the germline V gene, CDR1 is DFQATT and CDR2 is SNEGSKA (reference sequence). The CDR3 length is 11 residues. The V gene lost 7 bases and the J gene lost 4 bases, with 11 bases spanning the gap. CDR3 amino acids: CSGTDKYEQYF. CDR3 DNA sequence: TGCAGTGGCACGGATAAGTACGAGCAGTACTTC.

This clonotype was seen only a few times. J is TRBJ1-2 and V is TRBV2; 7 positions match TRBD1. V shed 5 bases, J shed 8 bases, and the junction held 14 bases outside the gene matches. The CDR3 loop spans 15 amino acids. CDR1 is SNHLY, CDR2 FYNNEI, per germline. The CDR3, as DNA: TGTGCCAGCAGTAATAACAGGGGCCAAGGCGGAGGCTACACCTTC. This encodes CASSNNRGQGGGYTF.

The chain recombines TRBV4-1 with TRBJ1-2; D not resolved. The ends were cut back, 0 bases at V and 7 bases at J, with 15 bases in the middle. CDR1 is MGHRA and CDR2 is YSYEKL in the germline V gene. The CDR3 loop spans 15 amino acids. The DNA for the CDR3 is TGCGCCAGCAGCCAAGATCTTATTTGGGGTTTTGGCTACACCTTC. It translates to CASSQDLIWGFGYTF.